These 25 T cell receptor beta chains share one sample of origin, sequenced in a study of OX40 agonist ivuxolimab in advanced cancers. Sequenced by immunoSEQ multiplex PCR; TCRdb stores in-frame clones only, minus some. The sample includes roughly 68,000 clones, 75% to 85% seen only once; the top ten take approximately 1.5%. The specimen was CD4+ or CD8+ T cells sorted from blood, collected in a trial of the OX40 agonist ivuxolimab. Receptor source: an adult with an advanced solid tumor such as melanoma, head and neck, liver or kidney cancer.

The chain has TRBV5-1 and TRBJ2-3, with 8 nucleotides matching TRBD2. Germline V lookup: CDR1 SGHRS, CDR2 YFSETQ. The CDR3 covers 17 residues. The junction had 8 bases not matched to a gene; V was cut back by 0 bases and J by 2 bases. Here the CDR3 DNA reads TGCGCCAGCAGCTTGGCCCCCACGGGGGGGCCCACAGATACGCAGTATTTT. Its translation is CASSLAPTGGPTDTQYF.

The chain carries TRBV5-1 and TRBJ2-3; D may be TRBD1 or TRBD2 (5 bases each). Germline V gene data show CDR1 as SGHRS and CDR2 as YFSETQ. CDR3 length equals 14 residues. Trimming cost V 0 bases and J 11 bases, with 16 bases left between them. The CDR3 DNA reads as TGCGCCAGCAGCTTGGCTAGCCAGGGCCAAAGGCAGTATTTT. Translation: CASSLASQGQRQYF. The whole variable domain, filled in from reference TRBV5-1 and TRBJ2-3, reads KAGVTQTPRYLIKTRGQQVTLSCSPISGHRSVSWYQQTPGQGLQFLFEYFSETQRNKGNFPGRFSGRQFSNSRSEMNVSTLELGDSALYLCASSLASQGQRQYFGPGTRLTVL.

V is TRBV5-1 and J is TRBJ2-5; 7 nucleotides align to TRBD1. The CDR3 spans 15 residues. Germline loops: CDR1 SGHRS, CDR2 YFSETQ. The trim removed 0 bases at V and 5 bases at J, leaving 7 bases unmatched. Here the CDR3 DNA reads TGCGCCAGCAGCTTGGGTCGAGGGGGCCTGGAGACCCAGTACTTC. Encoded protein: CASSLGRGGLETQYF.

J is TRBJ2-4 and V is TRBV23-1, with D perhaps matching TRBD1 (5 bases). TRBV23-1 is placed among ORFs of uncertain function. The CDR3 is 13 residues long. Trimming took 0 bases from V and 15 from J, leaving 15 bases between them. CDR3 in DNA: TGCGCCAGCAGTCAATCGCCCAGGGTCTGGGGGTACTTC. Protein sequence: CASSQSPRVWGYF.

The CDR3 coding sequence is TGTGCCAGCAGCTTAGGGGACATCCCCACTGAGCAGTACTTC. Encoded protein: CASSLGDIPTEQYF. The rearrangement uses TRBV7-2 and TRBJ2-7; D might be TRBD1 (6 bases). V lost 1 base and J lost 7, with 14 bases in between. CDR1 is SGHTA and CDR2 is FQGNSA in the germline V gene. The CDR3 is 14 residues long.

This chain uses TRBV28 with TRBJ2-7, with D perhaps being TRBD1 or TRBD2 (5 bases each). V lost 6 bases and J lost 3, with 21 bases in between. Germline V CDR1 and CDR2: MDHEN, SYDVKM. The CDR3 runs to 16 residues. Here the CDR3 DNA reads TGTGCCAGCAGACCCCCGATGGGGACCGAGAGCTACGAGCAGTACTTC. This gives the protein CASRPPMGTESYEQYF.

This chain connects TRBV11-2 to TRBJ2-7, with D hard to call. Germline CDR1 reads SGHAT; CDR2 reads FQNNGV. This CDR3 has 14 residues. Trimming left V 3 bases short and J 2 bases short, with 11 bases between. CDR3 sequence reads: CASSFGDGPYEQYF. The CDR3, as DNA: TGTGCCAGCAGCTTTGGAGACGGGCCCTACGAGCAGTACTTC. The variable domain in full, completed from reference TRBV11-2 and TRBJ2-7, reads EAGVAQSPRYKIIEKRQSVAFWCNPISGHATLYWYQQILGQGPKLLIQFQNNGVVDDSQLPKDRFSAERLKGVDSTLKIQPAKLEDSAVYLCASSFGDGPYEQYFGPGTRLTVT.

V and J are TRBV18 and TRBJ1-5; D remains ambiguous. CDR1 KGHSH and CDR2 LQKENI come from the germline V gene. Between the trimmed V and J ends, which lost 2 bases and 0 bases, there was a span of 11 bases. The length of the CDR3 is 16 residues. CDR3 sequence reads: CASSPRSTHSNQPQHF. The CDR3 DNA is TGTGCCAGCTCACCAAGGTCCACCCATAGCAATCAGCCCCAGCATTTT.

The genes are TRBV11-2 and TRBJ2-1; D unresolved. V was clipped by 4 bases and J by 4 bases, with 8 bases between them. The CDR3 is made up of 13 amino acids. Germline CDR1 reads SGHAT; CDR2 reads FQNNGV. CDR3 region: CASSSQNYNEQFF. The DNA for the CDR3 is TGTGCCAGCAGCTCCCAAAATTACAATGAGCAGTTCTTC.

The chain has TRBV7-2 and TRBJ2-3, with D tentatively TRBD1 or TRBD2 (5 bases each). Trimming removed 0 bases at V and 2 bases at J, with 9 bases between. The CDR3 runs 15 residues. Germline loops: CDR1 SGHTA, CDR2 FQGNSA. The CDR3 here is CASSLALGTTDTQYF. CDR3 coding DNA: TGTGCCAGCAGCTTAGCGCTAGGGACCACAGATACGCAGTATTTT.

The chain couples TRBV6-5 to TRBJ2-3; possible D gene TRBD1, 5 bases. Germline V gene lookup returns CDR1 MNHEY and CDR2 SVGAGI. V was cut by 6 bases and J by 1 base, with 11 bases left in between. The CDR3 is 14 residues long. In DNA, the CDR3 is TGTGCCAGCAGCCAGGACAAACGCACAGATACGCAGTATTTT. It translates to CASSQDKRTDTQYF.

This clone was seen a single time. The chain has TRBV11-2 and TRBJ2-3; 10 bases align to TRBD2. The CDR3 is 17 residues long. V lost 5 bases to trimming and J lost 3 bases; unmatched junction nucleotides: 11. Looked up from germline, CDR1 is SGHAT and CDR2 is FQNNGV. CDR3 sequence: CASSTRLSGGSTDTQYF. CDR3 DNA sequence: TGTGCCAGCAGCACCCGACTTAGCGGGGGGTCAACAGATACGCAGTATTTT.

The chain is built from TRBV28 and TRBJ1-5, with D perhaps TRBD1 (5 bases). Trimming removed 2 bases from V and 2 bases from J, with 13 bases in between. The CDR3 loop spans 16 amino acids. The germline CDR1 and CDR2 sequences are MDHEN and SYDVKM. CDR3 bases: TGTGCCAGCAGTTTACAGGTCGGGGGAGGCAATCAGCCCCAGCATTTT. Its protein product is CASSLQVGGGNQPQHF. Combining the CDR3 with reference TRBV28 and TRBJ1-5 gives the whole variable domain DVKVTQSSRYLVKRTGEKVFLECVQDMDHENMFWYRQDPGLGLRLIYFSYDVKMKEKGDIPEGYSVSREKKERFSLILESASTNQTSMYLCASSLQVGGGNQPQHFGDGTRLSIL.

V is TRBV7-2 and J is TRBJ2-2, with D possibly being TRBD2 (7 bases). Germline CDR1 reads SGHTA; CDR2 reads FQGNSA. CDR3 length equals 18 residues. Trimming pared 4 bases from V and 4 bases from J, leaving 22 bases between. This CDR3 reads CASSSLGGARRITGELFF. CDR3 sequence (DNA): TGTGCCAGCAGCTCCCTGGGGGGGGCGCGTCGTATCACCGGGGAGCTGTTTTTT.

The chain recombines TRBV28 with TRBJ1-3; D remains unclear. In germline, CDR1 is MDHEN, CDR2 SYDVKM. Between the trimmed V and J ends, which lost 5 bases and 16 bases, there was a span of 15 bases. The CDR3 extends over 11 amino acids. Here the CDR3 reads CASSTPSAEYF. DNA for the CDR3: TGTGCCAGCAGTACCCCAAGTGCGGAGTATTTT.

The chain employs TRBV27 and TRBJ2-1, with D possibly matching TRBD1 (5 bases). V was shortened by 4 bases and J by 6 bases, with 19 bases between the two germline ends. CDR3 length: 16 residues. CDR1 MNHEY and CDR2 SMNVEV come from the germline V gene (reference sequence). CDR3 coding DNA: TGTGCCAGCAGTTCCCTAGGGGTCCTTCCAGCCAATGAGCAGTTCTTC. It translates to CASSSLGVLPANEQFF.

The V call is TRBV25-1, the J call TRBJ1-1; the D is unclear. CDR3 length: 15 residues. V lost 2 bases and J lost 2, with 12 bases in between. Germline V gene lookup returns CDR1 MGHDK and CDR2 SYGVNS. The CDR3 protein is CASSEPGSLNTEAFF. The CDR3 bases are TGTGCCAGCAGTGAACCCGGGAGCCTTAACACTGAAGCTTTCTTT.

The chain couples TRBV11-2 to TRBJ2-7; D not resolved. The germline CDR1 and CDR2 sequences are SGHAT and FQNNGV. The CDR3 totals 12 residues. V lost 1 base and J 3 bases, leaving 4 bases between the germline ends. CDR3 residues: CASSLVIYEQYF. CDR3 coding DNA: TGTGCCAGCAGCTTAGTGATCTACGAGCAGTACTTC.

The chain carries TRBV7-6 and TRBJ2-7; D possibly corresponds to TRBD2 (5 bases). This CDR3 comprises 13 residues. Germline loops: CDR1 SGHVS, CDR2 FNYEAQ. Trimming left V 3 bases short and J 7 bases short, with 13 bases between. CDR3 sequence (DNA): TGTGCCAGCAGCTTGTTGGGGTCGGGGGAGCAGTACTTC. Translation gives CASSLLGSGEQYF.

V gene TRBV6-6 combines with J gene TRBJ1-5; 7 bases map to TRBD1. This CDR3 contains 14 residues. The junction had 4 bases not matched to a gene; V was cut back by 8 bases and J by 0 bases. CDR1 and CDR2 from the germline V gene are MNHNY and SVGAGI (reference sequence). DNA for the CDR3: TGTGCCAGCGTCACAGGGGTTAGCAATCAGCCCCAGCATTTT. It translates to CASVTGVSNQPQHF.

V gene TRBV5-6 combines with J gene TRBJ2-3; 11 nucleotides agree with TRBD1. J lost 2 bases, V lost 4 bases, and 6 bases had no gene match. CDR1 is SGHDT, CDR2 YYEEEE, per germline. The CDR3 is 16 amino acids. The CDR3 reads CASSLRTGGYTDTQYF. For the CDR3, the DNA is TGTGCCAGCAGCCTACGGACAGGGGGCTACACAGATACGCAGTATTTT.

The gene calls are TRBV29-1 and TRBJ2-7, with no clear D. CDR1 is SQVTM and CDR2 is ANQGSEA in the germline V gene. V dropped 4 bases and J dropped 3 bases, with 19 bases sitting between them. CDR3 length: 15 residues. The CDR3 protein is CSVGLGGSGFYEQYF. CDR3 bases: TGCAGCGTTGGGTTGGGCGGCTCAGGATTCTACGAGCAGTACTTC.

The chain has TRBV18 and TRBJ1-4; D is uncertain. Germline V lookup: CDR1 KGHSH, CDR2 LQKENI. There are 15 residues in the CDR3. With 4 bases removed from V and 5 bases from J, the gap between germline ends came to 14 bases. The CDR3 DNA follows: TGTGCCAGCTCACTGTCGGGCCTTCCGAATGAAAAACTGTTTTTT. Translated, it gives CASSLSGLPNEKLFF.

The chain has TRBV25-1 and TRBJ1-2; D is ambiguous. In germline, CDR1 is MGHDK, CDR2 SYGVNS. The V end was cut by 4 bases, the J end by 8 bases, with 11 bases between. The CDR3 has 12 amino acids. CDR3 in DNA: TGTGCCAGCAGTGGCGGCGGGGTCGGCTACACCTTC. Its protein is CASSGGGVGYTF.

J is TRBJ2-1 and V is TRBV6-5; 11 bases are shared with TRBD2. J was trimmed by 4 bases and V by 4 bases; bases with no gene match: 6. In germline, CDR1 is MNHEY, CDR2 SVGAGI. The CDR3 is 16 amino acids. The CDR3 DNA follows: TGTGCCAGCAGTTTCCTGACTAGCGGGGCATACAATGAGCAGTTCTTC. Translating gives CASSFLTSGAYNEQFF.